This T cell receptor beta chain comes out of a study of monozygotic twins with inflammatory bowel disease. Both the TCRalpha cDNA and the TCRbeta cDNA were taken through two nested PCRs, lasting around 15 and 10 cycles. TCRdb reprocessed the 5' RACE reads, with one entry per CDR3 protein and no DNA. The table for this sample gives fewer than 200,000 distinct CDR3 sequences. CDR1 is LNHDA, CDR2 SQIVND, per germline (reference sequence). This CDR3 is built from 15 residues. Concerning this clonotype: Its cognate antigen is unknown.

Findings of the study overall: For IBD patients, clonotypes shared with others were fewer than for healthy twins, especially with disease activity. Patients received differing immunosuppressive treatments, which may have added variability to their repertoires. Using the inverse Simpson index, IBD patients had lower TCRbeta diversity than healthy co-twins.

Sequencing was carried out using blood. This chain links TRBV19 with TRBJ2-1; TCRdb reports TRBD2, a call that lacks DNA to check it against. The sequence came from a human donor with ulcerative colitis or Crohn's disease, or a healthy co-twin of an affected twin (not recorded which). The CDR3 region is CASSVWTSPGNEQFF.